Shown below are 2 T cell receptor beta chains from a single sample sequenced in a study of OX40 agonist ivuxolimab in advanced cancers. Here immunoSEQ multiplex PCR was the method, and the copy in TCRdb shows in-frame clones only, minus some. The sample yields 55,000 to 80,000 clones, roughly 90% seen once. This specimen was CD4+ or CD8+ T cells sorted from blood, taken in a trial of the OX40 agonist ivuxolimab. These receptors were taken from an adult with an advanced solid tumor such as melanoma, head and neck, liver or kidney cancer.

The CDR3 DNA sequence: TGTGCCAGCAGCGGGGGCGAGGGGCTGCCTAATGAAAAACTGTTTTTT. This sequence encodes CASSGGEGLPNEKLFF. The rearrangement uses TRBV5-6 and TRBJ1-4; D is perhaps TRBD1 (6 bases). The germline CDR1 and CDR2 sequences are SGHDT and YYEEEE. The CDR3 spans 16 residues. V dropped 4 bases and J dropped 3 bases, with 16 bases sitting between them.

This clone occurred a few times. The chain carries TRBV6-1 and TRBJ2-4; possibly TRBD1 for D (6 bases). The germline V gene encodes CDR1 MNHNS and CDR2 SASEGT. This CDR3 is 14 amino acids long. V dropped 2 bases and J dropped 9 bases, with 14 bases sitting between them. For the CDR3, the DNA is TGTGCCAGCAGTGAAAGGGGGTTCTCTGTCATTCAGTACTTC. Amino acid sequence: CASSERGFSVIQYF.